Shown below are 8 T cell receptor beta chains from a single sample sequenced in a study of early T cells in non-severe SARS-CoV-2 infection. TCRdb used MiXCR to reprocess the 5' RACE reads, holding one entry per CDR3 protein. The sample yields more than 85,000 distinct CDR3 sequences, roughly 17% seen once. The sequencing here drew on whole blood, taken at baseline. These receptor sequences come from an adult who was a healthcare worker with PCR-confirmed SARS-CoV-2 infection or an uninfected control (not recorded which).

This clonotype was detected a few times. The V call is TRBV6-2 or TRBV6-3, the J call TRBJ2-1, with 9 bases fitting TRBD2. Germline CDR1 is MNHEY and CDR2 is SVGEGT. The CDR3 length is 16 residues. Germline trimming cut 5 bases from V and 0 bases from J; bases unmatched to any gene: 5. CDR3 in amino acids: CASSTYSGSSYNEQFF. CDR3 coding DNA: TGTGCCAGCAGTACATATAGCGGGAGCTCCTACAATGAGCAGTTCTTC.

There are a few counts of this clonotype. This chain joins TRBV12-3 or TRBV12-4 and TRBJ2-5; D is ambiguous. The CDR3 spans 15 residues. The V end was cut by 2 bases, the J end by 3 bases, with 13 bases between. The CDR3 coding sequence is TGTGCCAGCAGTTTAAATGGCCCCTTCGAAGAGACCCAGTACTTC. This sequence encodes CASSLNGPFEETQYF.

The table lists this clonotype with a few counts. This CDR3 is CASSLSGHTGELFF. The DNA for the CDR3 is TGTGCCAGCAGCTTGAGCGGACACACCGGGGAGCTGTTTTTT. The rearrangement links TRBV5-6 to TRBJ2-2; the D gene is possibly TRBD2 (5 bases). This CDR3 region has 14 residues. V was trimmed by 1 base and J by 3 bases, leaving 7 bases between them. Germline CDR1 SGHDT, CDR2 YYEEEE.

CDR3 coding DNA: TGTGCCAGTACCGATAGGAGCGGGATGCAGCCCCAGCATTTT. Translation gives CASTDRSGMQPQHF. The chain joins TRBV19 to TRBJ1-5; D unresolved. Germline loops: CDR1 LNHDA, CDR2 SQIVND (reference sequence). The V end lost 7 bases, the J end lost 7 bases, and 17 bases lay between the germline ends. The CDR3 spans 14 residues.

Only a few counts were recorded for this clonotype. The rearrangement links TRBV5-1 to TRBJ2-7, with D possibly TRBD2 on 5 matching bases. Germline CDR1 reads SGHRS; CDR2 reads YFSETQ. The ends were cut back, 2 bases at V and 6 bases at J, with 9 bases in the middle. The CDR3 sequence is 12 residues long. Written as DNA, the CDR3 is TGCGCCAGCAGCTTTTCGGGGTTCGAGCAGTACTTC. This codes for CASSFSGFEQYF.

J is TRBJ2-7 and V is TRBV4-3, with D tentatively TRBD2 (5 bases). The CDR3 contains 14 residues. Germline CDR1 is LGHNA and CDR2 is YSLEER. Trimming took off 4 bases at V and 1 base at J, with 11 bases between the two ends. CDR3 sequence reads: CASSLGLSSYEQYF. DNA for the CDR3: TGCGCCAGCAGCCTCGGACTGAGTTCCTACGAGCAGTACTTC.

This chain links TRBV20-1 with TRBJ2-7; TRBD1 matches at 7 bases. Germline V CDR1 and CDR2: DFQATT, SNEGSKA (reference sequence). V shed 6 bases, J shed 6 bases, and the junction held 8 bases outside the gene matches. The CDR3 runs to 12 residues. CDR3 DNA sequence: TGCAGTGCCCAGGGACAGCCCAGCGAGCAGTACTTC. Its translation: CSAQGQPSEQYF.

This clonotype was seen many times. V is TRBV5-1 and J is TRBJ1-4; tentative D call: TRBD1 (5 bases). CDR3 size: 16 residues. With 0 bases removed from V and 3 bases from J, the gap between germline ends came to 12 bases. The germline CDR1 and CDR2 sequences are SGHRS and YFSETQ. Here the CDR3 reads CASSLDHAGANEKLFF. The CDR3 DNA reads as TGCGCCAGCAGCTTGGACCACGCGGGGGCTAATGAAAAACTGTTTTTT.